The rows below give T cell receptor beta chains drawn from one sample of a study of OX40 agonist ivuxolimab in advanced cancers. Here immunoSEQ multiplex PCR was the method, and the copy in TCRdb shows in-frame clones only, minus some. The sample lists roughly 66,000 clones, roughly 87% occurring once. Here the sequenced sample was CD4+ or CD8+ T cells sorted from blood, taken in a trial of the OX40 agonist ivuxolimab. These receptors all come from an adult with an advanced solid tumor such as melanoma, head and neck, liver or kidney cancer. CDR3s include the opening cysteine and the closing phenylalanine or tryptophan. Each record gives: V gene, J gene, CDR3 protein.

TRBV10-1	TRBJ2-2	CASSPGTGLVTGELFF
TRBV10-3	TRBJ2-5	CAISESTGFQETQYF
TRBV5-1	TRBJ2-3	CASSLFATSGDYTDTQYF
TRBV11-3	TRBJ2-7	CASSLTSGRYGSYEQYF
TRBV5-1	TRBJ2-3	CASSLVPSGGTDTQYF
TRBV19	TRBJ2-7	CASMEARGKSYEQYF
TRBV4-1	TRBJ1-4	CASSQDRGGSEKLFF
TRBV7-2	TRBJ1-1	CASSSDGRMNTEAFF
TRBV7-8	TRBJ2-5	CASSFGLAGRLETQYF
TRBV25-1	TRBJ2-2	CASSPTVTNTGELFF
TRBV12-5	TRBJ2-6	CASGLAGANVLTF
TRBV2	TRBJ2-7	CASSSPSGLTYEQYF
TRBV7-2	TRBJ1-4	CASSLGGNGHDSGEKLFF
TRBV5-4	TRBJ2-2	CASSQGTSGSTGELFF
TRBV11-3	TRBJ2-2	CASSLRLGGTGELFF
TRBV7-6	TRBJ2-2	CASSFGTSGSGELFF
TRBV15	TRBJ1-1	CATSRDGQNTEAFF
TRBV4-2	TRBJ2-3	CASTFLGGSNTDTQYF
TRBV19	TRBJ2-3	CASSIVVGTDTQYF
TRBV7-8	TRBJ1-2	CASSLAGREGYTF
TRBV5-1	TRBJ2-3	CASSPSGGADTQYF
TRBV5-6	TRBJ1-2	CASSLAGGDGYTF
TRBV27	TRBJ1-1	CASSSSGQGKRDTEAFF
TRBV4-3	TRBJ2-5	CASSQRTGKETQYF
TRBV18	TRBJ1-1	CASSSGTGANTEAFF
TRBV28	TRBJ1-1	CASRATGANTEAFF
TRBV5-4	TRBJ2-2	CASSLGDRAGTGELFF
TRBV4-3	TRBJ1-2	CASSQDRGGYTF
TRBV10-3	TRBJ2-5	CAISRQGGQETQYF
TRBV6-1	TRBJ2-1	CASSGTFYNEQFF
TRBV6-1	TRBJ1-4	CASSPGHQNEKLFF
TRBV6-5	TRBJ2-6	CASRESGANVLTF
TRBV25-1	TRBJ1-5	CASSVLDQPQHF
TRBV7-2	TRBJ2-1	CASRLAAEQFF
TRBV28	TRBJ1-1	CASSFQGRNTEAFF
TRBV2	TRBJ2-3	CASTVRAQRGTQYF
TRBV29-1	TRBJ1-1	CSVVIHGHSNTEAFF
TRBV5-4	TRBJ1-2	CASSSTANYGYTF
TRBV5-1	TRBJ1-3	CASSLAETSSGNTIYF
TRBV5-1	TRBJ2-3	CASMVGLGGDTQYF
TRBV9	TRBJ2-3	CASSVGGGQGVADTQYF
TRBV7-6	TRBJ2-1	CASSRNYNEQFF
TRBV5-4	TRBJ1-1	CASSPRQGTALNTEAFF
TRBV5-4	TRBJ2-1	CASSFSGEIFYNEQFF
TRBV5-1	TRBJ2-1	CASSLALLAGGINEQFF
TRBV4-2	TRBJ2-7	CASSQLSGAYYEQYF
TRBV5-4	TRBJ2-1	CASSLKVGGPAGEQFF
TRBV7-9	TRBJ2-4	CASSWRRRGSKNIQYF
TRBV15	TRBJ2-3	CATSSGLAGLTDTQYF
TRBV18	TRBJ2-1	CASSPELTAVTEQFF
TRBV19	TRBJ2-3	CASNKGTPSTDTQYF
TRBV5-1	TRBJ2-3	CASSLAQASTDTQYF
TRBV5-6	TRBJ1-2	CASSLLQGRGYTF